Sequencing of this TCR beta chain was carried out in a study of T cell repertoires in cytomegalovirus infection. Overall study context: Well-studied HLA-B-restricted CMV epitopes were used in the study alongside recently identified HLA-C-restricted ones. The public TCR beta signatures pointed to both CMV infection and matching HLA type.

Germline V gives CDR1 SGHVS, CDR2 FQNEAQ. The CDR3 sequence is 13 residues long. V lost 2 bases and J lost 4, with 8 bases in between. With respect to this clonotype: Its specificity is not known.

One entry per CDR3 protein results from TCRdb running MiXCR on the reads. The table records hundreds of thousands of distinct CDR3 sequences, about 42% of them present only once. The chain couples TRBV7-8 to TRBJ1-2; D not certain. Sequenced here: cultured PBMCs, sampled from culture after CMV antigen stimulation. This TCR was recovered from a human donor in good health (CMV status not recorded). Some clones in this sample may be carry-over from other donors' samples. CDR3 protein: CASSLTSFYGYTF. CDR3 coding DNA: TGTGCCAGCAGCTTAACCAGCTTCTATGGCTACACCTTC.